Shown below are 12 T cell receptor beta chains from a single sample sequenced in a study of blood T cell repertoires in COVID-19. The assay was immunoSEQ multiplex PCR, and TCRdb's table has in-frame clones only and misses some. The sample contains some 150,000 clones, around 88% of which appear only once. The sequenced material came from peripheral blood. These TCRs come from a woman in her fifties or sixties with acute or convalescent COVID-19.

The chain joins TRBV5-6 to TRBJ2-5; 8 bases are shared with TRBD2. The CDR3 covers 16 residues. In germline, CDR1 is SGHDT, CDR2 YYEEEE. Trimming cost V 4 bases and J 5 bases; bases outside gene matches: 13. The CDR3 reads CASSTAARGERETQYF. CDR3 bases: TGTGCCAGCAGCACCGCCGCGCGGGGGGAACGGGAGACCCAGTACTTC.

This sequence joins TRBV15 and TRBJ1-4, with unresolved D. Germline values: CDR1 LNHNV, CDR2 YYDKDF (reference sequence). V was shortened by 0 bases and J by 5 bases, with 10 bases between the two germline ends. The CDR3 is made up of 15 amino acids. The CDR3 is CATSRDIGENEKLFF. In nucleotides, the CDR3 is TGTGCCACCAGCAGAGATATAGGAGAGAATGAAAAACTGTTTTTT.

V usage is TRBV5-4 and J usage is TRBJ1-2, with TRBD1 matching 7 bases. V lost 3 bases and J lost 5; bases outside the gene matches: 7. From germline, CDR1 is SGHNT and CDR2 YYREEE (reference sequence). The CDR3 is 14 amino acids. The CDR3: CASSSGDSIYGYTF. In DNA, the CDR3 is TGTGCCAGCAGCTCAGGGGACAGTATATATGGCTACACCTTC.

The chain combines TRBV9 with TRBJ1-2, with 7 bases matching TRBD1. The CDR3 sequence is 15 residues long. CDR1 SGDLS and CDR2 YYNGEE come from the germline V gene. J was trimmed by 2 bases and V by 6 bases; bases with no gene match: 10. The CDR3 spells CASNPNTGVNYGYTF. DNA of the CDR3: TGTGCCAGCAACCCGAATACAGGGGTGAACTATGGCTACACCTTC.

The chain uses TRBV7-2 and TRBJ1-2; D is undetermined. CDR3 length equals 12 residues. Germline-derived CDR1 and CDR2 are SGHTA and FQGNSA. Trimming removed 4 bases from V and 8 bases from J, with 11 bases in between. The CDR3 DNA sequence: TGTGCCAGCAGCTGGGCAGGCTCGGGCTACACCTTC. This gives the protein CASSWAGSGYTF.

V usage is TRBV19 and J usage is TRBJ1-5; D is perhaps TRBD1 (5 bases). Germline CDR1 LNHDA, CDR2 SQIVND (reference sequence). Trimming pared 5 bases from V and 3 bases from J, leaving 14 bases between. The CDR3 is 15 amino acids. This chain's CDR3 is CASSPQGLNNQPQHF. CDR3 sequence (DNA): TGTGCCAGTAGTCCCCAGGGACTGAACAATCAGCCCCAGCATTTT.

This clone came up once. The rearrangement links TRBV3-1 (or the pseudogene TRBV3-2) to TRBJ2-1; 11 bases align to TRBD1. The CDR3 covers 16 residues. The V gene end was trimmed by 5 bases and the J gene end by 7 bases; junction bases not matched to a gene: 10. CDR1 and CDR2 (germline): LGHDT, YNNKEL (reference sequence). CDR3 sequence reads: CASSTRTGGARNEQFF. The CDR3 region has the DNA TGTGCCAGCAGCACTCGGACAGGGGGCGCGCGAAATGAGCAGTTCTTC.

J is TRBJ1-2 and V is TRBV6-5, with 7 bases fitting TRBD1. Germline CDR1 reads MNHEY; CDR2 reads SVGAGI. CDR3 length equals 15 residues. The V gene end was trimmed by 2 bases and the J gene end by 7 bases; junction bases not matched to a gene: 10. This chain's CDR3 is CASSYRRTGSGGYTF. The CDR3 DNA reads TGTGCCAGCAGTTACCGGAGGACAGGTAGCGGTGGCTACACCTTC.

This chain uses TRBV18 with TRBJ2-5; 11 bases map to TRBD1. Germline CDR1 reads KGHSH; CDR2 reads LQKENI. The CDR3 contains 17 residues. The V gene end was trimmed by 2 bases and the J gene end by 2 bases; junction bases not matched to a gene: 7. The CDR3 loop reads CASSPGQGAEGQETQYF. The CDR3 bases are TGTGCCAGCTCACCAGGACAGGGGGCGGAAGGTCAAGAGACCCAGTACTTC.

The gene calls are TRBV4-2 and TRBJ2-7; 7 bases are shared with TRBD2. The CDR3 has 16 residues. V shed 1 base and J 0 bases; nucleotides not matched to a gene: 6. Germline assignment: CDR1 LGHNA and CDR2 YNFKEQ. In nucleotides, the CDR3 is TGTGCCAGCAGCCAAGTAACAGCGGGGAGCTCCTACGAGCAGTACTTC. This encodes CASSQVTAGSSYEQYF.

The chain uses TRBV6-2 or TRBV6-3 and TRBJ2-1; TRBD2 aligns across 8 bases. Germline CDR1 MNHEY, CDR2 SVGEGT. V gave up 5 bases and J gave up 6 bases; unmatched junction bases: 3. CDR3 length equals 13 residues. CDR3 nucleotide sequence: TGTGCCAGCAGTGTAGCGGGGTCCAATGAGCAGTTCTTC. Protein: CASSVAGSNEQFF.

This chain connects TRBV4-1 to TRBJ1-2; the match to TRBD1 covers 9 bases. V lost 1 base, J lost 6 bases, and 15 bases stayed unmatched. The CDR3 contains 18 residues. CDR1 is MGHRA, CDR2 YSYEKL, per germline. DNA for the CDR3: TGCGCCAGCAGCCAAGGACGACTCCCGGGACAGGGAGCCGATGGCTACACCTTC. Translating gives CASSQGRLPGQGADGYTF.